These T cell receptor beta chains were read from a single sample in a study of shared clonotypes between healthy human individuals. Assay used: immunoSEQ multiplex PCR; TCRdb lists only in-frame clones, some missing. Of around 1.6 million clones listed, about 98% are singletons. The sample consisted of naive CD4+ T cells sorted from blood. The receptors derive from a man aged 25 to 45 in good health. Both conserved end residues are part of each CDR3. A D gene is named only where the DNA matches it firmly. Clone size is shown for a subset of rows, as once, few, many or a class of expanded clone.

cdr3_aa cdr3_nt j_call d_call clone_size v_call
CASSLSSGDQPQHF TGCGCCAGCAGCTTGTCGTCAGGCGATCAGCCCCAGCATTTT TRBJ1-5 . . TRBV5-1
CASADRGKERDGYTF TGTGCCAGCGCGGACAGGGGGAAGGAAAGGGATGGCTACACCTTC TRBJ1-2 TRBD1 . TRBV28
CASSQTWGSKGNEQFF TGTGCCAGCAGCCAAACTTGGGGTTCTAAGGGTAATGAGCAGTTCTTC TRBJ2-1 . . TRBV11-1
CASSVAPAGGTDTQYF TGTGCCAGCAGCGTAGCTCCAGCGGGAGGGACAGATACGCAGTATTTT TRBJ2-3 TRBD2 once TRBV9
CAWSTYRGPSQPQHF TGTGCCTGGAGTACTTACAGGGGGCCGAGTCAGCCCCAGCATTTT TRBJ1-5 TRBD1 . TRBV30
CASSKDGVPDNNEQFF TGTGCCAGCAGTAAAGACGGGGTCCCAGACAACAATGAGCAGTTCTTC TRBJ2-1 . . TRBV21-1
CASSLNLGQISGNTIYF TGTGCCAGCAGCTTAAATTTAGGGCAGATCTCTGGAAACACCATATATTTT TRBJ1-3 . . TRBV7-2
CASSLIPISGRLDTQYF TGTGCCAGCAGCTTAATTCCCATTAGCGGGAGGCTAGATACGCAGTATTTT TRBJ2-3 TRBD2 . TRBV7-3
CASSQEFYAYEQYF TGCGCCAGCAGCCAAGAATTTTATGCCTACGAGCAGTACTTC TRBJ2-7 . . TRBV4-3
CASRLTGGSYEQYF TGTGCCAGCAGGTTGACAGGAGGTTCCTACGAGCAGTACTTC TRBJ2-7 . . TRBV7-3
CSAGDSRYEQYF TGCAGCGCGGGAGACAGTCGTTACGAGCAGTACTTC TRBJ2-7 . . TRBV29-1
CASRFQSRTYEQYF TGTGCCAGCAGATTCCAAAGTCGGACCTACGAGCAGTACTTC TRBJ2-7 . . TRBV28
CASQGTAAEKLFF TGTGCCAGCCAGGGGACGGCTGCGGAAAAACTGTTTTTT TRBJ1-4 . . TRBV28
CASRLEVGQSGRAVEQYF TGTGCAAGTCGCTTAGAAGTAGGCCAAAGCGGGAGGGCCGTCGAGCAGTACTTC TRBJ2-7 . . TRBV12-2
CASSVEPIATNEKLFF TGTGCCAGCAGCGTAGAACCGATTGCAACTAATGAAAAACTGTTTTTT TRBJ1-4 . . TRBV9
CAIRGTSGYNEQFF TGTGCCATCAGGGGGACTAGCGGGTACAATGAGCAGTTCTTC TRBJ2-1 TRBD2 . TRBV10-3
CASSISSYNEKLFF TGTGCCAGTAGTATCTCCAGCTACAATGAAAAACTGTTTTTT TRBJ1-4 . . TRBV19
CASSLSGQETQYF TGTGCCAGCAGTTTATCGGGTCAAGAGACCCAGTACTTC TRBJ2-5 . . TRBV27
CASSRSTTGDEQYF TGTGCCAGCTCTCGCTCCACTACTGGGGACGAGCAGTACTTC TRBJ2-7 . . TRBV2
CASSRRPDSSNQPQHF TGTGCCAGTAGTAGACGTCCGGACAGTAGCAATCAGCCCCAGCATTTT TRBJ1-5 . . TRBV19
CSVVHRTGGELFF TGCAGCGTTGTCCACCGAACAGGGGGCGAGCTGTTTTTT TRBJ2-2 TRBD1 . TRBV29-1
CASSQELGDAIGEKLFF TGCGCCAGCAGCCAAGAATTAGGGGACGCTATTGGCGAAAAACTGTTTTTT TRBJ1-4 . . TRBV4-3
CASRHLGRLNEQFF TGTGCCAGCAGGCACTTGGGACGGTTGAATGAGCAGTTCTTC TRBJ2-1 . . TRBV7-8
CASSDSRDWQGRYEQYF TGTGCCAGCAGTGACTCGAGGGACTGGCAGGGGCGGTACGAGCAGTACTTC TRBJ2-7 . once TRBV6-4
CASSVQAGGWRNEQFF TGTGCCAGCAGCGTACAAGCGGGAGGGTGGAGGAATGAGCAGTTCTTC TRBJ2-1 TRBD2 . TRBV7-9
CASRPGLAGLSSYEQYF TGTGCCAGCAGACCGGGACTAGCGGGATTAAGCTCCTACGAGCAGTACTTC TRBJ2-7 TRBD2 . TRBV28
CASRRPGTTGELFF TGTGCCAGCAGACGACCAGGGACGACCGGGGAGCTGTTTTTT TRBJ2-2 . . TRBV6-6
CASSLRGDGYTF TGTGCCAGCAGCTTAAGGGGGGATGGCTACACCTTC TRBJ1-2 . . TRBV9
CASSSLTGTSSGPQHF TGTGCCAGCAGTTCCTTGACAGGGACTTCTAGCGGGCCCCAGCATTTT TRBJ1-5 TRBD1 . TRBV28
CASSESLGGPSTGELFF TGTGCCAGCAGTGAATCCCTGGGAGGACCTAGTACCGGGGAGCTGTTTTTT TRBJ2-2 . . TRBV6-1
CASSPGTGGYEQYF TGTGCCAGTAGTCCCGGGACAGGGGGCTACGAGCAGTACTTC TRBJ2-7 TRBD1 . TRBV19
CASASEDYGYTF TGTGCTAGTGCTAGCGAGGACTATGGCTACACCTTC TRBJ1-2 . . TRBV12-5
CASINQRGSSYNEQFF TGTGCCAGCATTAACCAGCGGGGGAGCTCCTACAATGAGCAGTTCTTC TRBJ2-1 TRBD2 . TRBV28
CASSPYTGTGETQYF TGTGCCAGCTCACCTTATACAGGGACGGGCGAGACCCAGTACTTC TRBJ2-5 . . TRBV18
CASSPRGRTEAFF TGCGCCAGCAGCCCCAGGGGGCGGACTGAAGCTTTCTTT TRBJ1-1 TRBD1 . TRBV4-1